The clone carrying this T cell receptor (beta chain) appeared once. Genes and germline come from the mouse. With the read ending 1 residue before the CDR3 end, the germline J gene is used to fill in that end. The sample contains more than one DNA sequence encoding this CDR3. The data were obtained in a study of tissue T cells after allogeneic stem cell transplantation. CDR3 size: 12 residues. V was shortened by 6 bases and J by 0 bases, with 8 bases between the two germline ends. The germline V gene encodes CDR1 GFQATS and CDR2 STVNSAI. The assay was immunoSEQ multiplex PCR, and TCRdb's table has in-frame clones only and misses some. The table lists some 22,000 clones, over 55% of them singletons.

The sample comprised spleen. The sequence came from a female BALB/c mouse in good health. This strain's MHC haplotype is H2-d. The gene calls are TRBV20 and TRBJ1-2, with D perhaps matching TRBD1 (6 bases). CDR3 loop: CGARTANSDYTF. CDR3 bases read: TGTGGTGCCCGGACAGCAAACTCCGACTACACC.